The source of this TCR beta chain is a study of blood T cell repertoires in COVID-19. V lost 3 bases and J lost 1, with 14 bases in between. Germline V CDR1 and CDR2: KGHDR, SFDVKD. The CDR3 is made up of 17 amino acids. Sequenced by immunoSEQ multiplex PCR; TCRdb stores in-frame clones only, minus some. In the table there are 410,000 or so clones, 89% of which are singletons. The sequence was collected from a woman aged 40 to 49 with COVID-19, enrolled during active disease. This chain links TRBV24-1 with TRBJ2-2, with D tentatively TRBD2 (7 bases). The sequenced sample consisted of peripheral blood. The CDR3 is CATSDPPGGQNTGELFF. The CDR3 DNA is TGTGCCACCAGTGATCCCCCGGGGGGACAGAACACCGGGGAGCTGTTTTTT.